The clone carrying this TCR beta chain was detected ten times or more. This sample was taken from a study of blood T cells in healthy people across ages. Using a J-beta primer mix together with a sample-barcoded 5' primer, a second PCR was run for roughly 6 to 12 cycles. TCRdb used MiXCR to reprocess the 5' RACE reads, holding one entry per CDR3 protein. The sample lists 850,000 to 950,000 distinct CDR3 sequences, more than 25% occurring once. The CDR3 extends over 13 amino acids. V lost 2 bases, J lost 9 bases, and 11 bases lay in between. The sequencing input was blood. The TCR was taken from a woman at least 80 years old in good health. The V call is TRBV12-3 or TRBV12-4, the J call TRBJ2-1; D ambiguous. This chain's CDR3 is CASSLIGSGEQFF. DNA for the CDR3: TGTGCCAGCAGTTTAATAGGGTCGGGTGAGCAGTTCTTC.